The clone carrying this T cell receptor (beta chain) was observed a single time. What it binds is unknown. Time point reported: patch test 1, 2 weeks after DPC sensitization. The treatment here: therapeutic diphenylcyclopropenone sensitization with weekly scalp DPC. This sample was included in a study of human T cells and chemical hapten exposure. Study-wide context: There were per-sample TCR yield variations, arising mainly from small pooled library volume differences.

TCRdb reprocessed the RACE reads via MiXCR and lists one record per CDR3 protein. The sample includes 75,000 to 90,000 distinct CDR3 sequences, under 13% of them seen just once. Study conclusions and caveats: The donor cohort had alopecia, so its immune response may not match that of healthy people. Compared with pre-sensitization or healthy control sets, expanded TCRs clustered more. TCRs exceeding 1 in 1000 frequency stayed unchanged with DPC sensitization.

This receptor was taken from a woman between 50 and 59 years old with alopecia areata. Some clones in this sample may be carry-over from other donors' samples. Specimen: whole blood, collected in connection with sensitization to the hapten diphenylcyclopropenone (DPC).

The CDR3 sequence: CASSPPPADGYTF. The DNA of the CDR3 is TGTGCCAGCAGCCCCCCTCCTGCGGATGGCTACACCTTC. The V call is TRBV7-9, the J call TRBJ1-2; D is uncertain. The germline CDR1 and CDR2 sequences are SEHNR and FQNEAQ (reference sequence). V lost 5 bases and J lost 6, with 13 bases in between. This CDR3 contains 13 residues. The entire variable domain, with the rest obtained from reference TRBV7-9 and TRBJ1-2, is as follows: DTGVSQNPRHKITKRGQNVTFRCDPISEHNRLYWYRQTLGQGPEFLTYFQNEAQLEKSRLLSDRFSAERPKGSFSTLEIQRTEQGDSAMYLCASSPPPADGYTFGSGTRLTVV.